This T cell receptor beta chain was identified during a study of blood T cells in healthy people across ages. General study findings and limits: Roughly linearly, TCR beta diversity per million T cells fell as age increased. Compared with aged donors, long-lived donors showed fewer expanded clones, suggesting selection. There was a strong correlation between TCR beta diversity and naive T cell percentage.

Per sample, no less than 6 micrograms of total RNA were extracted. V shed 4 bases and J shed 3 bases, with 16 bases lying between them. This CDR3 is built from 14 residues. CDR1 and CDR2 from the germline V gene are DFQATT and SNEGSKA (reference sequence). This clonotype was seen only a few times. The antigen remains unidentified. Together with a sample-barcoded 5' primer, a J-beta primer mix was included in a second PCR lasting roughly 6 to 12 cycles. MiXCR was run by TCRdb on the 5' RACE reads, yielding one entry per CDR3 protein. The table lists 550,000 to 800,000 distinct CDR3 sequences, around 21% of them singletons.

Material for sequencing was blood. The chain is built from TRBV20-1 and TRBJ2-7, with D tentatively TRBD1 (5 bases). This receptor was identified in a man between 65 and 85 years old in good health. The CDR3 protein is CSAISPRQSYEQYF. CDR3 bases: TGCAGTGCTATCTCCCCACGACAGAGCTACGAGCAGTACTTC.